The clone carrying this T cell receptor (beta chain) came up many times. Antigen specificity is unknown. Trimming took off 5 bases at V and 8 bases at J, with 21 bases between the two ends. The CDR3 length is 15 residues. Germline V gene lookup returns CDR1 SEHNR and CDR2 FQNEAQ (reference sequence). This entry comes from a study of early T cells in non-severe SARS-CoV-2 infection. Whole-study results and caveats: Lookups in VDJdb leaned toward anti-spike CD8 responses and missed private and CD4 specificities.

Attachment of unique molecular identifiers was made to individual cDNA molecules. Each CDR3 protein gets one entry after TCRdb re-called the 5' RACE reads with MiXCR. The table records 46,000 or so distinct CDR3 sequences, around 3.6% of them present only once. Sample: whole blood. J is TRBJ1-2 and V is TRBV7-9; no clear D gene. The receptor's source is an adult who was a healthcare worker with PCR-confirmed SARS-CoV-2 infection or an uninfected control (not recorded which). The CDR3 loop is CASSAEGRVRVGYTF. The CDR3 region has the DNA TGTGCCAGCAGCGCCGAAGGACGGGTGCGGGTCGGCTACACCTTC.